This T cell receptor beta chain was obtained from a study of blood T cell repertoires in COVID-19. Study in general: There were acute and convalescent COVID-19 samples, and they came from the United States, Italy and Spain. T cells, B-cell-depleted T cells, or PBMCs provided the cDNA or gDNA that served as material.

Trimming stripped 4 bases from V and 2 bases from J, with 11 bases between. Germline loops: CDR1 MNHEY, CDR2 SMNVEV (reference sequence). The CDR3 extends over 14 amino acids. TCRdb's table, derived via immunoSEQ multiplex PCR, lists solely in-frame clones and lacks some. The sample records 150,000 or so clones, more than 70% being singletons. This receptor was obtained from a man between 60 and 70 years old with active or convalescent COVID-19. The gene calls are TRBV27 and TRBJ1-1, with a weak D call TRBD1 (6 bases). The source material was peripheral blood. The CDR3 nucleotides are TGTGCCAGCAGTTGGGGGCTGGAAAACACTGAAGCTTTCTTT. Its protein product is CASSWGLENTEAFF.